One and the same sample provided the 12 T cell receptor beta chains below, sequenced in a study of blood T cell repertoires in COVID-19. Only in-frame clones appear in the TCRdb table, and some are missing; sequencing was by immunoSEQ multiplex PCR. The sample has 250,000 to 300,000 clones, nearly 90% seen once. Material: peripheral blood. These receptors were collected from a woman in her fifties or sixties with COVID-19, enrolled during active disease.

V gene TRBV4-2 combines with J gene TRBJ1-1; no clear D gene. The germline CDR1 and CDR2 sequences are LGHNA and YNFKEQ. The CDR3 consists of 14 residues. Trimming took 4 bases from V and 0 from J, leaving 9 bases between them. CDR3 sequence (DNA): TGTGCCAGCAGCCCCCCCCAGTTGAACACTGAAGCTTTCTTT. The encoded protein is CASSPPQLNTEAFF.

In the case of this clone: The same CDR3 is also encoded by other DNA sequences in this sample. The chain is built from TRBV7-9 and TRBJ1-2; tentatively, D is TRBD1 (5 bases). The CDR3 is made up of 13 amino acids. CDR1 is SEHNR, CDR2 FQNEAQ, per germline (reference sequence). The V end lost 0 bases, the J end lost 8 bases, and 10 bases lay between the germline ends. The CDR3 spells CASSLAGGNGYTF. The CDR3 DNA follows: TGTGCCAGCAGCTTAGCGGGGGGGAACGGCTACACCTTC.

The chain carries TRBV19 and TRBJ1-5, with D tentatively TRBD1 (6 bases). V was pared by 5 bases and J by 0 bases, with 11 bases between. The CDR3 has 15 amino acids. Germline V gene lookup returns CDR1 LNHDA and CDR2 SQIVND (reference sequence). The CDR3 nucleotides are TGTGCCAGTAGTTTCGGGACAAATAGCAATCAGCCCCAGCATTTT. It encodes CASSFGTNSNQPQHF. The full variable domain, completed using reference TRBV19 and TRBJ1-5, is DGGITQSPKYLFRKEGQNVTLSCEQNLNHDAMYWYRQDPGQGLRLIYYSQIVNDFQKGDIAEGYSVSREKKESFPLTVTSAQKNPTAFYLCASSFGTNSNQPQHFGDGTRLSIL.

A single count supports this clone. The genes are TRBV7-9 and TRBJ2-3; D is perhaps TRBD1 (6 bases). Deletions cut 5 bases from V and 3 bases from J, with 21 bases between. Germline V gene sequence: CDR1 SEHNR, CDR2 FQNEAQ (reference sequence). The CDR3 totals 17 residues. CDR3 in amino acids: CASSLQTGGLRTDTQYF. The CDR3 region has the DNA TGTGCCAGCAGCCTTCAGACAGGCGGGTTGAGGACAGATACGCAGTATTTT.

This clone was seen more than once but under ten times. This chain uses TRBV6-5 with TRBJ1-1, with 9 bases fitting TRBD1. J was trimmed by 5 bases and V by 7 bases; bases with no gene match: 5. The CDR3 is 13 residues long. The V gene's germline CDR1 is MNHEY and CDR2 SVGAGI. CDR3 sequence: CASNYRGQTEAFF. CDR3 bases: TGTGCCAGCAACTACAGGGGGCAAACTGAAGCTTTCTTT.

V usage is TRBV15 and J usage is TRBJ1-2; tentative D call: TRBD1 (5 bases). The CDR3 runs to 20 residues. Deletions cut 3 bases from V and 4 bases from J, with 30 bases between. The V gene's germline CDR1 is LNHNV and CDR2 YYDKDF (reference sequence). The CDR3 is CATSSTGRDSPATIIYGYTF. CDR3 nucleotides: TGTGCCACCAGCAGCACTGGGCGGGACTCACCCGCCACCATTATCTATGGCTACACCTTC.

The CDR3 here is CASSVQGVYNSPLHF. CDR3 coding DNA: TGTGCCAGCAGCGTCCAGGGGGTCTATAATTCACCCCTCCACTTT. The chain uses TRBV5-4 and TRBJ1-6, with 7 bases fitting TRBD1. Unmatched junction bases numbered 4, after V lost 4 bases and J lost 3 bases. The CDR3 extends over 15 amino acids. From germline, CDR1 is SGHNT and CDR2 YYREEE (reference sequence).

This chain joins TRBV9 and TRBJ1-1; 8 positions match TRBD1. V shed 2 bases and J 5 bases; nucleotides not matched to a gene: 5. Germline assignment: CDR1 SGDLS and CDR2 YYNGEE. The CDR3 extends over 14 amino acids. CDR3 sequence reads: CASSVLTGVTEAFF. The CDR3 DNA reads TGTGCCAGCAGCGTCCTGACAGGGGTGACTGAAGCTTTCTTT.

V and J are TRBV29-1 and TRBJ2-1; 8 bases agree with TRBD1. V shed 6 bases and J 7 bases; nucleotides not matched to a gene: 17. The CDR3 has 16 amino acids. CDR1 is SQVTM, CDR2 ANQGSEA, per germline. Written as DNA, the CDR3 is TGCAGCGTGGGACTGGGGAGGCAGGGGGCATGGAATGAGCAGTTCTTC. Protein: CSVGLGRQGAWNEQFF.

In its sample, this clone was seen once. The chain combines TRBV12-3 or TRBV12-4 with TRBJ2-7, with D unresolved. The CDR3 runs 13 residues. Trimming removed 5 bases at V and 2 bases at J, with 10 bases between. CDR3 nucleotide sequence: TGTGCCAGCAGTCCAGGAAGCACCTACGAGCAGTACTTC. Translating it yields CASSPGSTYEQYF.

The chain recombines TRBV5-4 with TRBJ2-3; D gene ambiguous. This CDR3 contains 14 residues. V dropped 2 bases and J dropped 8 bases, with 15 bases sitting between them. The germline V gene has CDR1 SGHNT and CDR2 YYREEE (reference sequence). The CDR3 bases are TGTGCCAGCAGCTTTGGGTTAGGTGGAGTTACGCAGTATTTT. Its protein is CASSFGLGGVTQYF.

The V and J genes are TRBV11-2 and TRBJ2-3; 8 bases line up with TRBD1. The trim removed 5 bases at V and 8 bases at J, leaving 6 bases unmatched. Germline CDR1 reads SGHAT; CDR2 reads FQNNGV. The CDR3 sequence is 13 residues long. In DNA form, the CDR3 reads TGTGCCAGCAGCCCGGGGACAGGCGGTACGCAGTATTTT. Protein product: CASSPGTGGTQYF.